These 4 T cell receptor beta chains were all obtained from the same sample, sequenced in a study of molecular identifiers for immune sequencing clone quantification. A single record per CDR3 protein comes from TCRdb applying MiXCR to the PCR reads. This table holds over 600,000 distinct CDR3 sequences, nearly 20% found once. The sequencing input was naive CD8+ T cells from blood, with Jurkat cell RNA spiked in. Subset here: FACS-sorted CD8+CD4-CCR7+CD45RA+ naive T cells. Receptor source: a human donor in good health. Some libraries in this study had Jurkat cell RNA spiked in.

In its sample, this clonotype was seen many times. This chain connects TRBV5-1 to TRBJ1-3; no clear D. The CDR3 loop spans 14 amino acids. V shed 2 bases and J shed 0 bases, with 6 bases lying between them. CDR1 and CDR2 (germline): SGHRS, YFSETQ. This CDR3 is CASSFESSGNTIYF. The CDR3 coding sequence is TGCGCCAGCAGCTTCGAGAGCTCTGGAAACACCATATATTTT.

This clonotype was seen ten or more times. V and J are TRBV5-6 and TRBJ2-6; 11 nucleotides align to TRBD1. The CDR3 sequence is 17 residues long. J lost 0 bases, V lost 4 bases, and 3 bases had no gene match. Germline V lookup: CDR1 SGHDT, CDR2 YYEEEE. As DNA, the CDR3 is TGTGCCAGCAGCCCCGGGACAGGGGGCTCTGGGGCCAACGTCCTGACTTTC. Translating it yields CASSPGTGGSGANVLTF.

The rearrangement links TRBV12-3 or TRBV12-4 to TRBJ2-2; 12 bases map to TRBD2. Losses at the gene ends were 5 bases for V and 0 bases for J; bases not matched to a gene: 10. The CDR3 is made up of 19 amino acids. CDR3 in amino acids: CASSPTSGGTEANTGELFF. CDR3 coding DNA: TGTGCCAGCAGTCCCACTAGCGGGGGGACTGAGGCGAACACCGGGGAGCTGTTTTTT.

Details on this clonotype: A much larger clone is a single base away; this may be a read error. This sequence joins TRBV20-1 and TRBJ2-4; D gene ambiguous. Germline CDR1 DFQATT, CDR2 SNEGSKA (reference sequence). The CDR3 sequence is 13 residues long. The chain's CDR3 is CGAQSGSENIQYF. CDR3 bases: TGCGGTGCCCAATCTGGTTCGGAAAACATTCAGTACTTC.